This is a list of T cell receptor beta chains from one sample in a study of T cell repertoires in cytomegalovirus infection. TCRdb independently ran MiXCR on the reads; one entry per CDR3 protein. The data hold about 740,000 distinct CDR3 sequences, with under 40% observed a single time. The sample was PBMCs. Receptors originate from a human donor in good health (CMV status not recorded). Some clones in this sample may be carry-over from other donors' samples. Both conserved end residues are trimmed from each CDR3.

j_call,v_call,cdr3_aa
TRBJ1-1,TRBV12-3/TRBV12-4,ASSLVQGWNTEAF
TRBJ2-6,TRBV12-3/TRBV12-4,ASSLGPSSGANVLT
TRBJ1-3,TRBV7-6,ASSLQSTSGNTIY
TRBJ2-3,TRBV7-2,ASSLARRLDTQY
TRBJ2-5,TRBV27,ASSPRGLPQETQY
TRBJ2-2,TRBV7-2,ASSFGGFAQELF
TRBJ1-3,TRBV7-2,ASSKDSRSGNTIY
TRBJ1-4,TRBV20-1,SARQDNTNEKLF
TRBJ2-1,TRBV29-1,SVLSRTGGRNEQF
TRBJ1-2,TRBV7-3,ASSPVGGIREGYT
TRBJ2-7,TRBV7-6,ASSLETHEQY
TRBJ2-3,TRBV7-2,ASGQRADTQY
TRBJ1-1,TRBV5-1,ASSLGGLSVNTEAF
TRBJ2-7,TRBV5-6,ASSFPGTGAYEQY
TRBJ1-5,TRBV28,ASSLRTGISNQPQH
TRBJ1-6,TRBV4-1,ASSQELAGEHSPLH
TRBJ2-5,TRBV4-1,ASSQAETQY
TRBJ2-7,TRBV5-4,ASSLSQGGDEQY
TRBJ1-5,TRBV20-1,SARERPLTGSNQPQH
TRBJ2-2,TRBV20-1,SARERGVNTGELF
TRBJ2-2,TRBV6-5,ASRRQGNTGELF
TRBJ2-5,TRBV25-1,ASSEWGVGGGETQY
TRBJ1-1,TRBV28,ASSYIQNTEAF
TRBJ1-4,TRBV7-9,ASKGGHTNEKLF
TRBJ1-1,TRBV6-1,ASSEGERAGF
TRBJ2-3,TRBV7-8,ASSSTPNGGLGTDTQY
TRBJ1-3,TRBV3-1,ASSEGESGNTIY
TRBJ2-2,TRBV6-1,ASVVDRRNTGELF
TRBJ1-5,TRBV19,ASSVDRPNQPQH
TRBJ1-1,TRBV20-1,SARDAGRNTEAF
TRBJ1-6,TRBV11-2,ASSLDGSRNSPLH
TRBJ2-2,TRBV7-8,ASSPGGLGTGELF
TRBJ1-5,TRBV19,ASSAMTGVNQPQH
TRBJ2-6,TRBV15,ATSRNRGGRAGANVLT
TRBJ2-7,TRBV12-3/TRBV12-4,ASSTASGRPINEQY
TRBJ1-5,TRBV19,ASSISAKESNQPQH
TRBJ1-4,TRBV7-2,ASSFEAGTGGSANEKLF
TRBJ2-1,TRBV11-3,ASSPEWGRGNNEQF
TRBJ2-3,TRBV7-8,ASSLEGAGGVNTDTQY
TRBJ1-6,TRBV30,ACQPGQGMMGYNSPLH
TRBJ2-3,TRBV7-8,ASSLVGQGTDTQY
TRBJ2-2,TRBV15,ATSRDGDTGELF
TRBJ2-3,TRBV7-2,ASSKIAASVPDTQY
TRBJ1-1,TRBV7-2,ASTGGLNTEAF
TRBJ1-2,TRBV28,ASRIQGRGYT
TRBJ2-7,TRBV6-1,AVTGSGAPSGEQY
TRBJ2-7,TRBV5-6,ASSLGVEDEQY
TRBJ1-6,TRBV12-3/TRBV12-4,ASSFRGGTGDNSPLH
TRBJ2-1,TRBV2,ASSESPEQF
TRBJ1-1,TRBV6-1,ATRAAEAF